The entry that follows covers one T cell receptor beta chain sequence. The target antigen is unknown. Additional DNA sequences in this sample encode the identical CDR3. The data are from a study of shared clonotypes between healthy human individuals. CDR1 KGHSH and CDR2 LQKENI come from the germline V gene. The CDR3 is 15 amino acids. The V gene lost 3 bases and the J gene lost 2 bases, with 10 bases spanning the gap. General study results and limits: Sequencing depth was predicted to influence how clonotypes are shared among donors.

Replicate PCRs run on sorted subsets employed about 220 ng DNA, approximately 30,000 T cell genomes. This table comes from immunoSEQ multiplex PCR, and its TCRdb copy is limited to in-frame clones, with some not included. The data hold roughly 1.4 million clones, with just under 99% observed a single time. Sequencing used naive CD4+ T cells sorted from blood. The subset here: CD45RA+ positively selected. This receptor was obtained from a man younger than 45 in good health. The V call is TRBV18, the J call TRBJ2-2; weak D call: TRBD1 (6 bases). The CDR3 DNA is TGTGCCAGCTCACCCGACAGGTCAAACACCGGGGAGCTGTTTTTT. Encoded protein: CASSPDRSNTGELFF.